The rows below give T cell receptor beta chains drawn from one sample of a study of neurological immune-mediated disorders. One entry per CDR3 protein results from TCRdb running MiXCR on the 5' RACE reads. The sample has around 130,000 distinct CDR3 sequences; roughly 3.2% are singletons. The specimen sequenced was PBMCs. These receptors were collected from a woman in her twenties or thirties with multiple sclerosis. Both conserved end residues are part of each CDR3. Each record gives: D gene, clone size, V gene, J gene, CDR3 protein, CDR3 DNA. The D gene is left open where the match is weak. Size is stated for part of the rows, as once, few or many counts, or as a class when the clone is expanded.

>-|many|TRBV6-6|TRBJ2-7
CASSPWWGRAYEQYF
TGTGCCAGCAGTCCCTGGTGGGGCCGTGCCTACGAGCAGTACTTC
>-|many|TRBV18|TRBJ1-5
CASSLASVNQPQHF
TGTGCCAGCTCACTGGCGTCAGTTAATCAGCCCCAGCATTTT
>-|many|TRBV29-1|TRBJ1-1
CSVQRTGNTEAFF
TGCAGCGTCCAAAGGACTGGGAACACTGAAGCTTTCTTT
>TRBD1|many|TRBV11-2|TRBJ1-2
CASSTDRGGGYTF
TGTGCCAGCAGCACAGACAGGGGGGGTGGCTACACCTTC
>-|many|TRBV7-6|TRBJ2-1
CASNTDWNNEQFF
TGTGCCAGCAACACGGACTGGAACAATGAGCAGTTCTTC
>TRBD1|many|TRBV10-2|TRBJ1-2
CASGQVYGYTF
TGCGCCAGCGGACAGGTTTATGGCTACACCTTC
>-|many|TRBV7-9|TRBJ1-2
CASSLVGRDYGYTF
TGTGCCAGCAGCTTAGTTGGCAGGGATTATGGCTACACCTTC
>-|many|TRBV12-3/TRBV12-4|TRBJ1-4
CASRGSGRDNEKLFF
TGTGCCAGCAGGGGATCTGGAAGGGACAATGAAAAACTGTTTTTT
>-|many|TRBV7-9|TRBJ1-1
CASSLAGSGGTEAFF
TGTGCCAGCAGCTTAGCGGGCAGTGGAGGCACTGAAGCTTTCTTT
>-|many|TRBV5-6|TRBJ2-1
CASSLVSGDGVF
TGTGCCAGCAGTCTAGTTTCAGGGGATGGGGTCTTC
>TRBD2|many|TRBV7-9|TRBJ2-1
CASSRSGNYNEQFF
TGTGCCAGCAGCCGTAGCGGGAACTACAATGAGCAGTTCTTC
>-|many|TRBV20-1|TRBJ1-1
CSAREGTLAFF
TGCAGTGCTAGAGAAGGGACTCTAGCTTTCTTT
>-|many|TRBV7-2|TRBJ2-1
CASSFKASYEQFF
TGTGCCAGCAGCTTTAAAGCGTCTTATGAGCAGTTCTTC
>-|few|TRBV7-9|TRBJ2-1
CASSPQGGYEQFF
TGTGCCAGCAGCCCGCAAGGGGGTTATGAGCAGTTCTTC
>TRBD2|many|TRBV24-1|TRBJ2-1
CATSDWGGRASEQFF
TGTGCCACCAGTGATTGGGGCGGGAGGGCCTCAGAGCAGTTCTTC
>-|-|TRBV29-1|TRBJ2-1
CSAQGTHEQFF
TGCAGCGCCCAGGGCACCCATGAGCAGTTCTTC
>TRBD1|many|TRBV27|TRBJ1-4
CASSEDRLNEKLFF
TGTGCCAGCAGTGAGGACAGGCTTAATGAAAAACTGTTTTTT
>-|-|TRBV29-1|TRBJ2-1
CSVEDRVPNEQFF
TGCAGCGTTGAAGACAGGGTCCCCAATGAGCAGTTCTTC
>-|many|TRBV20-1|TRBJ1-5
CSASLGDSNQPQHF
TGCAGTGCTAGTCTGGGGGATAGCAATCAGCCCCAGCATTTT
>-|-|TRBV6-2/TRBV6-3|TRBJ2-1
CAGSSRGGRTYNEQFF
TGTGCAGGCTCATCCCGGGGCGGCCGAACCTACAATGAGCAGTTCTTC
>TRBD1|many|TRBV5-6|TRBJ1-5
CASSFFDRAENQPQHF
TGTGCCAGCAGCTTTTTCGACAGGGCGGAGAATCAGCCCCAGCATTTT
>TRBD1|many|TRBV25-1|TRBJ1-1
CASSELGQGVGTEAFF
TGTGCCAGCAGTGAATTGGGACAGGGGGTTGGCACTGAAGCTTTCTTT
>TRBD1|many|TRBV9|TRBJ2-1
CASSVGDSYNEQFF
TGTGCCAGCAGCGTAGGGGACAGCTACAATGAGCAGTTCTTC
>-|many|TRBV4-1|TRBJ2-7
CASSQPQGYEQYF
TGCGCCAGCAGCCAACCACAGGGCTACGAGCAGTACTTC
>TRBD1|many|TRBV29-1|TRBJ1-1
CSAVAPSPGGVLNTEAFF
TGCAGCGCCGTCGCTCCAAGTCCAGGGGGCGTTTTGAACACTGAAGCTTTCTTT
>-|few|TRBV20-1|TRBJ1-5
CSARDQGGHHNQPQHF
TGCAGTGCTAGAGATCAAGGGGGACACCACAATCAGCCCCAGCATTTT
>TRBD1|many|TRBV6-2/TRBV6-3|TRBJ2-2
CASSYNVRGTGELFF
TGTGCCAGCAGTTACAATGTCAGGGGGACCGGGGAGCTGTTTTTT
>TRBD2|many|TRBV20-1|TRBJ2-1
CSARALAEFNEQFF
TGCAGTGCTAGAGCGCTAGCGGAGTTCAATGAGCAGTTCTTC
>-|many|TRBV27|TRBJ2-3
CASSHRDWVFTDTQYF
TGTGCCAGCAGTCACCGGGACTGGGTTTTCACAGATACGCAGTATTTT
>-|-|TRBV7-2|TRBJ1-5
CASSPGQRENQPQHF
TGTGCCAGCAGTCCCGGACAGAGGGAAAATCAGCCCCAGCATTTT
>-|many|TRBV27|TRBJ2-7
CASSFRGQLYEQYF
TGTGCCAGCAGTTTCCGAGGCCAACTCTACGAGCAGTACTTC
>-|many|TRBV11-2|TRBJ2-7
CASSLTGIYEQYF
TGTGCCAGCAGCTTAACGGGTATCTACGAGCAGTACTTC
>-|many|TRBV6-5|TRBJ2-3
CASRRGAEDTQYF
TGTGCCAGCAGACGAGGGGCGGAAGATACGCAGTATTTT
>-|few|TRBV25-1|TRBJ2-2
CASSELGYEELFF
TGTGCCAGCAGTGAATTAGGTTACGAGGAGCTGTTTTTT
>-|many|TRBV5-5|TRBJ1-1
CASRSWTDTEAFF
TGTGCCAGCCGAAGCTGGACGGACACTGAAGCTTTCTTT